Listed here are 17 T cell receptor beta chains from one sample, sequenced in a study of blood T cell repertoires in COVID-19. The assay was immunoSEQ multiplex PCR, and TCRdb's table has in-frame clones only and misses some. Of over 200,000 clones in the sample, 84% were seen once. Source material: peripheral blood. The receptors here all came from a woman in her fifties or sixties with active or convalescent COVID-19.

This chain links TRBV7-2 with TRBJ2-5; 9 positions match TRBD1. The germline V gene has CDR1 SGHTA and CDR2 FQGNSA. V lost 5 bases, J lost 4 bases, and 11 bases stayed unmatched. The CDR3 is 16 amino acids. The CDR3 DNA reads TGTGCCAGCAGCCTAGGAAGCGGACAGGGGACAGAGACCCAGTACTTC. As protein: CASSLGSGQGTETQYF.

The chain is built from TRBV28 and TRBJ1-5, with 7 bases identical to TRBD1. Germline V lookup: CDR1 MDHEN, CDR2 SYDVKM. The trim removed 3 bases at V and 0 bases at J, leaving 5 bases unmatched. The CDR3 sequence is 16 residues long. CDR3: CASSLDHRGSNQPQHF. CDR3 bases: TGTGCCAGCAGTTTGGATCACAGGGGTAGCAATCAGCCCCAGCATTTT.

This clone was observed a few times. The chain recombines TRBV16 with TRBJ2-3; maybe TRBD2 (6 bases). V was cut by 4 bases and J by 9 bases, with 14 bases left in between. Per the germline V gene, CDR1 is KGHSY and CDR2 is FQNENV. CDR3 size: 13 residues. The CDR3 loop is CASSPIGAGTQYF. As DNA, the CDR3 is TGTGCCAGCAGCCCAATCGGGGCGGGAACGCAGTATTTT.

This chain links TRBV5-1 with TRBJ2-2; D is ambiguous. Per the germline V gene, CDR1 is SGHRS and CDR2 is YFSETQ. With 0 bases removed from V and 8 bases from J, the gap between germline ends came to 11 bases. This CDR3 is built from 14 residues. In DNA, the CDR3 is TGCGCCAGCAGCTTGGCCTCCCCCTCGGGGGAGCTGTTTTTT. This codes for CASSLASPSGELFF.

The chain is built from TRBV28 and TRBJ1-2, with D possibly matching TRBD1 (6 bases). Trimming took 2 bases from V and 7 from J, leaving 14 bases between them. Germline loops: CDR1 MDHEN, CDR2 SYDVKM. This CDR3 region has 14 residues. The CDR3 here is CASSLDRNLGGYTF. The DNA of the CDR3 is TGTGCCAGCAGTTTAGACAGGAATTTAGGTGGCTACACCTTC.

The genes are TRBV7-2 and TRBJ1-3; D gene ambiguous. The V end lost 2 bases, the J end lost 2 bases, and 7 bases lay between the germline ends. The CDR3 spans 14 residues. Germline loops: CDR1 SGHTA, CDR2 FQGNSA. This chain's CDR3 is CASSLSRTGNTIYF. In nucleotides, the CDR3 is TGTGCCAGCAGCTTATCGAGGACTGGAAACACCATATATTTT.

J is TRBJ2-5 and V is TRBV20-1, with D unresolved. V lost 3 bases to trimming and J lost 1 base, with 12 bases between them. This CDR3 region has 14 residues. The germline CDR1 and CDR2 sequences are DFQATT and SNEGSKA (reference sequence). The DNA of the CDR3 is TGCAGTGCTAGTCGCAGGATTGGCCAAGAGACCCAGTACTTC. Protein sequence: CSASRRIGQETQYF.

The genes are TRBV7-9 and TRBJ1-4; D is unresolved. Trimming removed 5 bases at V and 3 bases at J, with 19 bases between. Germline V CDR1 and CDR2: SEHNR, FQNEAQ (reference sequence). This CDR3 is 17 amino acids long. CDR3 coding DNA: TGTGCCAGCAGCCCACGGAGGTCGGATTTGGCTAATGAAAAACTGTTTTTT. Translating it yields CASSPRRSDLANEKLFF.

The J gene is TRBJ2-7, the V gene TRBV9; 7 bases agree with TRBD1. The junction had 10 bases not matched to a gene; V was cut back by 4 bases and J by 6 bases. The CDR3 is 14 amino acids. Germline V gene data show CDR1 as SGDLS and CDR2 as YYNGEE. The CDR3 DNA reads as TGTGCCAGCAGCCGTACAGGGGAAGAGGTCGAGCAGTACTTC. This encodes CASSRTGEEVEQYF.

The chain recombines TRBV18 with TRBJ2-3; 8 bases are shared with TRBD1. The trim removed 0 bases at V and 4 bases at J, leaving 9 bases unmatched. Germline CDR1 is KGHSH and CDR2 is LQKENI. The CDR3 loop spans 17 amino acids. This CDR3 reads CASSPPSTGGFADTQYF. As DNA, the CDR3 is TGTGCCAGCTCACCACCCTCAACAGGGGGTTTTGCAGATACGCAGTATTTT. The full variable domain, rest sourced from reference TRBV18 and TRBJ2-3, is NAGVMQNPRHLVRRRGQEARLRCSPMKGHSHVYWYRQLPEEGLKFMVYLQKENIIDESGMPKERFSAEFPKEGPSILRIQQVVRGDSAAYFCASSPPSTGGFADTQYFGPGTRLTVL.

About this clone itself: The sample has other DNA sequences that encode this CDR3 too. The chain has TRBV18 and TRBJ1-5; 8 nucleotides line up with TRBD1. Germline CDR1 reads KGHSH; CDR2 reads LQKENI. This CDR3 spans 16 amino acids. V shed 3 bases and J 0 bases; nucleotides not matched to a gene: 4. The CDR3 protein is CASSPDRADSNQPQHF. Here the CDR3 DNA reads TGTGCCAGCTCACCGGACAGGGCGGATAGCAATCAGCCCCAGCATTTT.

The chain has TRBV19 and TRBJ1-2; D gene unclear. Germline V lookup: CDR1 LNHDA, CDR2 SQIVND (reference sequence). V shed 7 bases and J shed 2 bases, with 11 bases lying between them. The CDR3 spans 13 residues. The CDR3 region is CASTWTGNYGYTF. Here the CDR3 DNA reads TGTGCCAGTACCTGGACGGGGAACTATGGCTACACCTTC.

The V and J genes are TRBV30 and TRBJ1-1; D call uncertain. Germline CDR1 is GTSNPN and CDR2 is SVGIG (reference sequence). Trimming took 0 bases from V and 0 from J, leaving 5 bases between them. The CDR3 sequence is 13 residues long. CDR3 in amino acids: CAWSVGMNTEAFF. The CDR3 region has the DNA TGTGCCTGGAGTGTGGGCATGAACACTGAAGCTTTCTTT.

This clone has a handful of counts. This chain joins TRBV28 and TRBJ1-1; the match to TRBD1 covers 7 bases. Germline CDR1 reads MDHEN; CDR2 reads SYDVKM. This CDR3 is built from 14 residues. With V trimmed by 5 bases and J by 4 bases, 7 bases remained unmatched. Here the CDR3 reads CASSGKGAGTEAFF. CDR3 bases: TGTGCCAGCAGTGGGAAGGGGGCGGGCACTGAAGCTTTCTTT.

The CDR3 reads CASISPGTGVRYTF. In DNA form, the CDR3 reads TGTGCCAGCATCTCCCCCGGGACAGGCGTACGCTACACCTTC. The chain combines TRBV6-5 with TRBJ1-2, with 8 bases that match TRBD1. The J segment lost 9 bases and the V segment lost 7 bases, leaving 13 bases of the junction unmatched. This CDR3 has 14 residues. The germline gives CDR1 MNHEY, CDR2 SVGAGI.

The V gene is TRBV15, the J gene TRBJ2-7; TRBD1 might be the D (6 bases). The CDR3 totals 14 residues. V was pared by 0 bases and J by 5 bases, with 11 bases between. Germline assignment: CDR1 LNHNV and CDR2 YYDKDF (reference sequence). The CDR3 sequence is CATSRDGQYHEQYF. CDR3 nucleotide sequence: TGTGCCACCAGCAGAGACGGACAGTACCACGAGCAGTACTTC.

A remark on this clone: One junction end does not reproduce the germline sequence, and a read error may be involved. The chain carries TRBV7-6 and TRBJ1-1; D is uncertain. CDR3 size: 15 residues. Looked up from germline, CDR1 is SGHVS and CDR2 is FNYEAQ. The CDR3 DNA sequence: TGTGCCAGCAGCTTAGGCCTGCCCCAGAACGCTGAAGCTTTCTTT. Translated: CASSLGLPQNAEAFF.